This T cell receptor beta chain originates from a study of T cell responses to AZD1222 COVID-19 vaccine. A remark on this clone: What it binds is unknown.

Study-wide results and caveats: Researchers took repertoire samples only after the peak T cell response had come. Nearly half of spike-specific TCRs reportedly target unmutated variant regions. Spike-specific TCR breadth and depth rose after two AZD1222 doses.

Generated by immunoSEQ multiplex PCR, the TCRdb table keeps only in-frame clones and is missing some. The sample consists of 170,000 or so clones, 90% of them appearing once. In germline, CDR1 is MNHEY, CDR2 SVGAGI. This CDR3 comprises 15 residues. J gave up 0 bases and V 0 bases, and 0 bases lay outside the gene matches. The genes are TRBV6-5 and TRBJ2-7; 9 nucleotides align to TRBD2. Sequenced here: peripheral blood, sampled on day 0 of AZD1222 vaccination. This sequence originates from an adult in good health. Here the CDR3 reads CASSYSSGGSYEQYF. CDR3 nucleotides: TGTGCCAGCAGTTACTCTAGCGGGGGCTCCTACGAGCAGTACTTC.